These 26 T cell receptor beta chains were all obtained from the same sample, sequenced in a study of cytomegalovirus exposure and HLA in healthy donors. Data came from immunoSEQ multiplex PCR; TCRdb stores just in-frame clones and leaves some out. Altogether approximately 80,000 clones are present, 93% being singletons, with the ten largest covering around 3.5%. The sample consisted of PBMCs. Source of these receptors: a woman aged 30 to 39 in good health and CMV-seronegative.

The CDR3 reads CASSLGLGANYGYTF. The DNA of the CDR3 is TGTGCCAGCAGCTTAGGTCTCGGAGCTAACTATGGCTACACCTTC. This chain uses TRBV7-2 with TRBJ1-2; D ambiguous. CDR1 is SGHTA, CDR2 FQGNSA, per germline. The CDR3 covers 15 residues. Trimming pared 1 base from V and 0 bases from J, leaving 9 bases between.

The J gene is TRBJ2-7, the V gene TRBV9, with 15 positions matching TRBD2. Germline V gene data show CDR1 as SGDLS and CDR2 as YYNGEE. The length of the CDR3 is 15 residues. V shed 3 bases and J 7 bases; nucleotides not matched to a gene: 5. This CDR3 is CASSGTSGRVGEQYF. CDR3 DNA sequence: TGTGCCAGCAGCGGGACTAGCGGGAGGGTAGGGGAGCAGTACTTC.

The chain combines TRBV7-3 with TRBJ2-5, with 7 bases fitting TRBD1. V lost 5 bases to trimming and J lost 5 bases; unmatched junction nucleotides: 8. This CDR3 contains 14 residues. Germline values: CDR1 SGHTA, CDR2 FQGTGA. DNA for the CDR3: TGTGCCAGCAGCAAGTCAGGGGGTGGGGAGACCCAGTACTTC. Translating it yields CASSKSGGGETQYF.

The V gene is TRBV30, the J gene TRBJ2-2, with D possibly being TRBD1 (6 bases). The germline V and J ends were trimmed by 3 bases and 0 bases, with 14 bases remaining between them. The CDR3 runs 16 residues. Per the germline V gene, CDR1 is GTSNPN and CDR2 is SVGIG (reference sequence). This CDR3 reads CAWRETGKANTGELFF. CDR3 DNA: TGTGCCTGGAGAGAAACAGGGAAAGCGAACACCGGGGAGCTGTTTTTT.

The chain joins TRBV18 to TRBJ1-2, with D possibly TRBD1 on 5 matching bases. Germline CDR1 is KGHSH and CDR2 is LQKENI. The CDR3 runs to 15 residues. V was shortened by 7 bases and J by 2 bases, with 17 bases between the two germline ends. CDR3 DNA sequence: TGTGCCAGCTGTTCAGAACGGGACTCCAACTATGGCTACACCTTC. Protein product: CASCSERDSNYGYTF. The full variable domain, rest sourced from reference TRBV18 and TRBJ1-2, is NAGVMQNPRHLVRRRGQEARLRCSPMKGHSHVYWYRQLPEEGLKFMVYLQKENIIDESGMPKERFSAEFPKEGPSILRIQQVVRGDSAAYFCASCSERDSNYGYTFGSGTRLTVV.

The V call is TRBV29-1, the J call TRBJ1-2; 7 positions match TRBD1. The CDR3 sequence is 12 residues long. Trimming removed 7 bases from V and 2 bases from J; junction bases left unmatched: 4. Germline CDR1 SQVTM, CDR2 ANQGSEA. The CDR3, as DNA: TGCAGCGCTTTACAGGGGAACTATGGCTACACCTTC. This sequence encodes CSALQGNYGYTF.

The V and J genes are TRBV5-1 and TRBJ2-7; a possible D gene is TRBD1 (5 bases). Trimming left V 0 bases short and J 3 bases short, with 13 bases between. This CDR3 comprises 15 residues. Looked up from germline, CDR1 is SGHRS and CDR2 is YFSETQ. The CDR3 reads CASSLALPGHYEQYF. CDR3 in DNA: TGCGCCAGCAGCTTGGCCTTGCCAGGACACTACGAGCAGTACTTC.

In DNA, the CDR3 is TGTGCCAGCAATAGTGACAGAAGAGGTAACACCATATATTTT. Encoded protein: CASNSDRRGNTIYF. The chain uses TRBV2 and TRBJ1-3; tentatively, D is TRBD1 (5 bases). CDR1 is SNHLY, CDR2 FYNNEI, per germline. V lost 7 bases, J lost 7 bases, and 17 bases lay in between. The CDR3 consists of 14 residues. The variable domain in full, completed from reference TRBV2 and TRBJ1-3, reads EPEVTQTPSHQVTQMGQEVILRCVPISNHLYFYWYRQILGQKVEFLVSFYNNEISEKSEIFDDQFSVERPDGSNFTLKIRSTKLEDSAMYFCASNSDRRGNTIYFGEGSWLTVV.

CDR3 region: CASSPTGVAGETQYF. The CDR3 nucleotides are TGTGCCAGCAGCCCGACAGGGGTTGCGGGAGAGACCCAGTACTTC. This rearrangement joins TRBV5-5 to TRBJ2-5; TRBD1 aligns across 8 bases. CDR3 length: 15 amino acids. V was clipped by 4 bases and J by 4 bases; unmatched bases: 9. The germline CDR1 and CDR2 sequences are SGHKS and YYEKEE (reference sequence).

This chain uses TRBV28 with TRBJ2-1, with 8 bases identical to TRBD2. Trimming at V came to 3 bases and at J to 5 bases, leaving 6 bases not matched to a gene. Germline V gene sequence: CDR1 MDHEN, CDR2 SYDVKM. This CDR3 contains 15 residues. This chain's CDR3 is CASSLGGLAHNEQFF. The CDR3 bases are TGTGCCAGCAGTTTGGGAGGACTAGCCCACAATGAGCAGTTCTTC.

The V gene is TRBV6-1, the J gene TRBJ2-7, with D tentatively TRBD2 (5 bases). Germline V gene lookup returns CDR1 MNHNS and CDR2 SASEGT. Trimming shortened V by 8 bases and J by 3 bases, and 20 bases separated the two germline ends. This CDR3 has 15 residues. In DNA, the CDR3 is TGTGCCAGCGAGTCCGGATTAGCGCAGAGCTACGAGCAGTACTTC. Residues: CASESGLAQSYEQYF.

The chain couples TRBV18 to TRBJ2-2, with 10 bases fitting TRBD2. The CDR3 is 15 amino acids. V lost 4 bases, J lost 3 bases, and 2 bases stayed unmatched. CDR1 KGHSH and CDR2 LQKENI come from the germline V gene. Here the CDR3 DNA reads TGTGCCAGCTCACACGGACTAGCGGACACCGGGGAGCTGTTTTTT. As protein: CASSHGLADTGELFF.

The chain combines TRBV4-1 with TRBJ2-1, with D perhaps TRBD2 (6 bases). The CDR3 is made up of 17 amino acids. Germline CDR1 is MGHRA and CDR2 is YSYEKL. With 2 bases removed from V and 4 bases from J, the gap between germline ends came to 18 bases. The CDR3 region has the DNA TGCGCCAGCAGCCAACCACTCCTAGCGAGGAATTACAATGAGCAGTTCTTC. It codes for CASSQPLLARNYNEQFF.

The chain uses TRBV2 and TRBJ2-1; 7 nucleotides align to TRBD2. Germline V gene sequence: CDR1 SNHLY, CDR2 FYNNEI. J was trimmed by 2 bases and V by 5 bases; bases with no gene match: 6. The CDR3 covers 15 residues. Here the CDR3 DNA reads TGTGCCAGCAGTTCTGCGGGGGAGGCCTACAATGAGCAGTTCTTC. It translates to CASSSAGEAYNEQFF. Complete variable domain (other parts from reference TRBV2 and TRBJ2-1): EPEVTQTPSHQVTQMGQEVILRCVPISNHLYFYWYRQILGQKVEFLVSFYNNEISEKSEIFDDQFSVERPDGSNFTLKIRSTKLEDSAMYFCASSSAGEAYNEQFFGPGTRLTVL.

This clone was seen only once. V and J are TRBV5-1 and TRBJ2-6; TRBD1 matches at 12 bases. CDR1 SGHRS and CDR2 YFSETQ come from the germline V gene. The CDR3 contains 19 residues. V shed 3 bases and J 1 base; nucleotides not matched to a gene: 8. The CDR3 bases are TGCGCCAGCAGCTGGATGGGACAGGGGGCTCAGTCTGGGGCCAACGTCCTGACTTTC. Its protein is CASSWMGQGAQSGANVLTF.

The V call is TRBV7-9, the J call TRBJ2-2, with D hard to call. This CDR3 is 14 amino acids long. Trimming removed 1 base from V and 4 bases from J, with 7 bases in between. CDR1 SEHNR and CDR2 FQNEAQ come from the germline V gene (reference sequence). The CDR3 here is CASSLGGTTGELFF. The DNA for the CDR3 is TGTGCCAGCAGCTTAGGAGGAACCACCGGGGAGCTGTTTTTT.

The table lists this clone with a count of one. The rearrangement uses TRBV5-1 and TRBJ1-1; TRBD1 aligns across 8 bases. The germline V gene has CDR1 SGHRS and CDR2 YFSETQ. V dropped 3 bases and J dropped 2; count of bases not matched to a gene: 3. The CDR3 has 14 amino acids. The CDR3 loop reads CASSWTGPNTEAFF. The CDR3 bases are TGCGCCAGCAGCTGGACAGGGCCTAACACTGAAGCTTTCTTT.

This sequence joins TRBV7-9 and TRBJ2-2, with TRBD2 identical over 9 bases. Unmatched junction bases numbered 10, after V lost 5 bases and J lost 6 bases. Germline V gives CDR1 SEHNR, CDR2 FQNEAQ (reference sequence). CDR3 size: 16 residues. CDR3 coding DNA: TGTGCCAGCAGCCGTAGCGGGAGTTCTATTCCCGGGGAGCTGTTTTTT. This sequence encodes CASSRSGSSIPGELFF.

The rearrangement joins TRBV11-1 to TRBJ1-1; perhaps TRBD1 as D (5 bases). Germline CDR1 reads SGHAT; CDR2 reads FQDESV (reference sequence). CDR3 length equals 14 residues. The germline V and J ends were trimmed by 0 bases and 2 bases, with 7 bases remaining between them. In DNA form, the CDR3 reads TGTGCCAGCAGCTTAGCGTGGGGCAACACTGAAGCTTTCTTT. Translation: CASSLAWGNTEAFF.

The CDR3 nucleotides are TGTGCCAGCAGCGCTACATCGGGCGGGGTATACCAAGAGACCCAGTACTTC. Its protein is CASSATSGGVYQETQYF. This chain uses TRBV9 with TRBJ2-5; perhaps TRBD2 as D (6 bases). V was clipped by 3 bases and J by 0 bases, with 18 bases between them. This CDR3 region has 17 residues. Germline V gene sequence: CDR1 SGDLS, CDR2 YYNGEE.

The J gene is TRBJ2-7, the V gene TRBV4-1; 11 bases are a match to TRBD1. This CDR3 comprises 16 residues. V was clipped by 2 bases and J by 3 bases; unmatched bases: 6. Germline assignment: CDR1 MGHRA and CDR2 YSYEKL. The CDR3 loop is CASSQNMGTGGYEQYF. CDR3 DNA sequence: TGCGCCAGCAGCCAAAATATGGGGACAGGGGGCTACGAGCAGTACTTC.

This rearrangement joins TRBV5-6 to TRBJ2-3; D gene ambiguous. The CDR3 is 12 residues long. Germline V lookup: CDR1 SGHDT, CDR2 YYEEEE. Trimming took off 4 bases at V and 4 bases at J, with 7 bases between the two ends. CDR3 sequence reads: CASSRVSDTQYF. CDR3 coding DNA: TGTGCCAGCAGCCGGGTCTCAGATACGCAGTATTTT.

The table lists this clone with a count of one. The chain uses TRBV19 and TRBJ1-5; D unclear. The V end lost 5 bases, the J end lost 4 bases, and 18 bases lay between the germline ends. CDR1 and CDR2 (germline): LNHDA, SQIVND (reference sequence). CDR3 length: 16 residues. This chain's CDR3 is CASSPAAEPNNQPQHF. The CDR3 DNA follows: TGTGCCAGTAGTCCAGCGGCCGAACCAAATAATCAGCCCCAGCATTTT.

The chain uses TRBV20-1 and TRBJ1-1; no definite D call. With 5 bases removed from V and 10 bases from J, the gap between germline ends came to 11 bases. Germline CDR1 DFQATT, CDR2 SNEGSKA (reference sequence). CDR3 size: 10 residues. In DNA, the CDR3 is TGCAGTGCTGAAGCGGTCTCAGCTTTCTTT. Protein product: CSAEAVSAFF.

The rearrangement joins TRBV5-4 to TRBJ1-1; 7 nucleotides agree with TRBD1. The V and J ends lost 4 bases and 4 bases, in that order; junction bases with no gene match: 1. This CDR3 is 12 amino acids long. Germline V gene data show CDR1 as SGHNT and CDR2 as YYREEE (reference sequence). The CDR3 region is CASSGDSTEAFF. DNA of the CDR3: TGTGCCAGCAGCGGGGACAGCACTGAAGCTTTCTTT. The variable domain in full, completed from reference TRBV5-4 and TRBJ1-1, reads ETGVTQSPTHLIKTRGQQVTLRCSSQSGHNTVSWYQQALGQGPQFIFQYYREEENGRGNFPPRFSGLQFPNYSSELNVNALELDDSALYLCASSGDSTEAFFGQGTRLTVV.

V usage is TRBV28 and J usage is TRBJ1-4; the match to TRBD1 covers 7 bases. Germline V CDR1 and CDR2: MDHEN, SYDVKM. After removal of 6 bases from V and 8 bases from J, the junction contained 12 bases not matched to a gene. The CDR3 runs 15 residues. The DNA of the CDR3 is TGTGCCAGCAGCTTCTTGCTGGGACAGAAAGAAAAACTGTTTTTT. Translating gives CASSFLLGQKEKLFF.